A single sample gave rise to the 28 T cell receptor beta chains below, sequenced in a study of OX40 agonist ivuxolimab in advanced cancers. Preparation of the library involved the immunoSEQ multiplex PCR assay. Not all clones reach the TCRdb copy of this immuneACCESS table, which keeps in-frame sequences only. Checked studies attribute under half of the gap to unresolved V genes and leave the rest unexplained. This sample holds 55,000 to 75,000 clones; about 86% were observed only once. Approximately 0.75% of the sample rests with the top ten. This sample comprised CD4+ or CD8+ T cells sorted from blood, obtained in a trial of the OX40 agonist ivuxolimab. The receptors were gathered from an adult with an advanced solid tumor such as melanoma, head and neck, liver or kidney cancer.

The V and J genes are TRBV19 and TRBJ1-5; TRBD1 matches 9 bases. Trimming took 5 bases from V and 0 from J; bases not matched to a gene: 2. This CDR3 region has 15 residues. Germline V gene lookup returns CDR1 LNHDA and CDR2 SQIVND (reference sequence). The CDR3 DNA follows: TGTGCCAGTAGTCGACAGGGGGATAGCAATCAGCCCCAGCATTTT. Translating it yields CASSRQGDSNQPQHF.

This rearrangement joins TRBV4-1 to TRBJ2-7; D perhaps matches TRBD1 (5 bases). The germline V gene encodes CDR1 MGHRA and CDR2 YSYEKL. V lost 1 base and J 4 bases, leaving 17 bases between the germline ends. This CDR3 contains 16 residues. CDR3 DNA sequence: TGCGCCAGCAGCCAAGGAACCGGACAAGTAGCTTACGAGCAGTACTTC. Encoded protein: CASSQGTGQVAYEQYF.

This CDR3 is CASSLLGREMGEQYF. For the CDR3, the DNA is TGTGCCAGCAGTTTATTGGGCAGGGAGATGGGCGAGCAGTACTTC. This chain connects TRBV27 to TRBJ2-7; D assignment may be TRBD1 or TRBD2 (5 bases each). The length of the CDR3 is 15 residues. Trimming left V 1 base short and J 6 bases short, with 16 bases between. The germline V gene encodes CDR1 MNHEY and CDR2 SMNVEV (reference sequence).

V is TRBV18 and J is TRBJ2-1, with TRBD2 matching 12 bases. The CDR3 is 16 residues long. The junction had 8 bases not matched to a gene; V was cut back by 5 bases and J by 6 bases. Germline V lookup: CDR1 KGHSH, CDR2 LQKENI. The CDR3 coding sequence is TGTGCCAGCTCATCGCTAGCGGGAGGGCTCGGCAATGAGCAGTTCTTC. Translation gives CASSSLAGGLGNEQFF.

This clone was picked up a small number of times. The CDR3 reads CASSWWGNTGELFF. The CDR3 DNA reads as TGTGCCAGCAGCTGGTGGGGGAACACCGGGGAGCTGTTTTTT. V is TRBV9 and J is TRBJ2-2; D is undetermined. The CDR3 loop spans 14 amino acids. Trimming cost V 4 bases and J 1 base, with 8 bases left between them. CDR1 and CDR2 from the germline V gene are SGDLS and YYNGEE. Variable domain in full (rest from reference TRBV9 and TRBJ2-2): DSGVTQTPKHLITATGQRVTLRCSPRSGDLSVYWYQQSLDQGLQFLIQYYNGEERAKGNILERFSAQQFPDLHSELNLSSLELGDSALYFCASSWWGNTGELFFGEGSRLTVL.

V usage is TRBV19 and J usage is TRBJ2-7; the D call may be TRBD1 or TRBD2 (5 bases each). CDR3 length: 14 residues. V lost 3 bases to trimming and J lost 7 bases, with 16 bases between them. Germline V gene sequence: CDR1 LNHDA, CDR2 SQIVND (reference sequence). The CDR3 coding sequence is TGTGCCAGTAGTATCCGGGACGAGGGTTGGGAGCAGTACTTC. Encoded protein: CASSIRDEGWEQYF. Together with reference TRBV19 and TRBJ2-7, the CDR3 gives the full variable domain: DGGITQSPKYLFRKEGQNVTLSCEQNLNHDAMYWYRQDPGQGLRLIYYSQIVNDFQKGDIAEGYSVSREKKESFPLTVTSAQKNPTAFYLCASSIRDEGWEQYFGPGTRLTVT.

This clone was observed a few times. The chain links TRBV27 to TRBJ1-1; 7 nucleotides align to TRBD1. Germline assignment: CDR1 MNHEY and CDR2 SMNVEV (reference sequence). The V segment lost 6 bases and the J segment 3 bases; nucleotides outside the gene matches: 13. CDR3 length equals 16 residues. CDR3 residues: CASSPTGWFSDTEAFF. In DNA form, the CDR3 reads TGTGCCAGCAGCCCGACAGGGTGGTTTTCGGACACTGAAGCTTTCTTT.

In this sample, this clone turned up a few times. J is TRBJ1-1 and V is TRBV6-5, with no clear D. V was shortened by 5 bases and J by 8 bases, with 12 bases between the two germline ends. CDR1 is MNHEY and CDR2 is SVGAGI in the germline V gene. This CDR3 comprises 12 residues. The CDR3 DNA sequence: TGTGCCAGCAGTACCGGACTTCGAGAAGCTTTCTTT. Translation: CASSTGLREAFF.

The chain uses TRBV18 and TRBJ1-5, with D perhaps matching TRBD1 (6 bases). CDR1 and CDR2 (germline): KGHSH, LQKENI. The CDR3 length is 13 residues. V shed 5 bases and J shed 4 bases, with 9 bases lying between them. The CDR3 loop reads CASSGQRNQPQHF. The CDR3 coding sequence is TGTGCCAGCTCAGGACAGAGAAATCAGCCCCAGCATTTT.

A remark on this clone: In this CDR3 the conserved last residue, phenylalanine or tryptophan, is missing, so a read error is likely. This chain joins TRBV5-6 and TRBJ1-6, with a possible D match to TRBD1 (5 bases). CDR3 length: 13 residues. Germline CDR1 is SGHDT and CDR2 is YYEEEE. The V end was cut by 2 bases, the J end by 11 bases, with 11 bases between. CDR3 sequence (DNA): TGTGCCAGCAGCTTTCAGGGCGATACACCCCTCCACCTT. Encoded protein: CASSFQGDTPLHL.

The rearrangement joins TRBV7-2 to TRBJ2-5; 8 bases fit TRBD2. This CDR3 spans 16 amino acids. Trimming removed 3 bases from V and 1 base from J; junction bases left unmatched: 7. Germline assignment: CDR1 SGHTA and CDR2 FQGNSA. DNA of the CDR3: TGTGCCAGCAGCTTTGGTGTTAGCGGGGCCCAAGAGACCCAGTACTTC. The encoded protein is CASSFGVSGAQETQYF.

J is TRBJ1-2 and V is TRBV10-1; possible D gene TRBD1, 6 bases. CDR1 is WNHNN and CDR2 is SYGVQD in the germline V gene (reference sequence). Trimming removed 6 bases at V and 7 bases at J, with 18 bases between. The CDR3 has 14 amino acids. For the CDR3, the DNA is TGCGCCAGCAGCTTCAGCACAGGGTTCTGTGGCTACACCTTC. Protein: CASSFSTGFCGYTF.

This clone came up once. The CDR3 protein is CASSTQGMGAYEQYF. The CDR3 DNA reads TGCGCCAGCAGCACTCAGGGGATGGGGGCCTACGAGCAGTACTTC. The rearrangement uses TRBV5-1 and TRBJ2-7, with D perhaps TRBD1 (6 bases). Germline CDR1 is SGHRS and CDR2 is YFSETQ. V lost 4 bases, J lost 2 bases, and 16 bases lay in between. This CDR3 comprises 15 residues.

The chain joins TRBV6-1 to TRBJ1-5; D might be TRBD1 (5 bases). The germline V gene encodes CDR1 MNHNS and CDR2 SASEGT. V was cut by 3 bases and J by 6 bases, with 9 bases left in between. The CDR3 is 13 amino acids. CDR3 DNA sequence: TGTGCCAGCAGTGAGACCAGGGTTCAGCCCCAGCATTTT. It yields the protein CASSETRVQPQHF.

The rearrangement uses TRBV7-2 and TRBJ1-3; possible D gene TRBD1, 6 bases. The CDR3 runs 15 residues. V gave up 5 bases and J gave up 8 bases, with 19 bases separating them. CDR1 SGHTA and CDR2 FQGNSA come from the germline V gene. In DNA, the CDR3 is TGTGCCAGCAGCCCGGACGGCCGGGGGGCAGACACCATATATTTT. Translated, it gives CASSPDGRGADTIYF.

This clone has more than one count but fewer than ten. V and J are TRBV15 and TRBJ2-6; either TRBD1 or TRBD2 may supply D (5 bases each). V dropped 0 bases and J dropped 5 bases, with 17 bases sitting between them. The CDR3 extends over 18 amino acids. Germline lookup yields CDR1 LNHNV and CDR2 YYDKDF (reference sequence). Here the CDR3 DNA reads TGTGCCACCAGCAGAGATCGGGGCGGGCCTTTGCGGGCCAACGTCCTGACTTTC. Its translation is CATSRDRGGPLRANVLTF.

The genes are TRBV5-4 and TRBJ2-7; 10 nucleotides agree with TRBD1. The V gene end was trimmed by 4 bases and the J gene end by 7 bases; junction bases not matched to a gene: 5. CDR1 is SGHNT and CDR2 is YYREEE in the germline V gene (reference sequence). The CDR3 contains 13 residues. CDR3 bases: TGTGCCAGCAGCATCGGGACAGGGGTTGAGCAGTACTTC. It specifies CASSIGTGVEQYF.

The rearrangement links TRBV19 to TRBJ2-5; TRBD1 matches 9 bases. Germline values: CDR1 LNHDA, CDR2 SQIVND (reference sequence). This CDR3 has 15 amino acids. V gave up 6 bases and J gave up 5 bases; unmatched junction bases: 10. The CDR3 nucleotides read TGTGCCAGTAGCCCCGGACAGGGGAGATTGGAGACCCAGTACTTC. Translating gives CASSPGQGRLETQYF.

The chain's CDR3 is CAGVAEAGGPYEQYF. The CDR3 nucleotides read TGTGCTGGAGTAGCGGAAGCGGGAGGGCCCTACGAGCAGTACTTC. V and J are TRBV2 and TRBJ2-7; 10 bases line up with TRBD2. Germline lookup yields CDR1 SNHLY and CDR2 FYNNEI. CDR3 length: 15 amino acids.

CDR3 DNA sequence: TGTGCCAGCAGCCCACAACCGGAAGATACGCAGTATTTT. Translation: CASSPQPEDTQYF. This chain joins TRBV5-4 and TRBJ2-3; D is unclear. The CDR3 extends over 13 amino acids. V was shortened by 4 bases and J by 5 bases, with 11 bases between the two germline ends. Germline V gives CDR1 SGHNT, CDR2 YYREEE (reference sequence).

The chain recombines TRBV5-6 with TRBJ2-2, with D unclear. V lost 2 bases and J 8 bases, leaving 4 bases between the germline ends. From germline, CDR1 is SGHDT and CDR2 YYEEEE. The CDR3 sequence is 11 residues long. The CDR3 DNA reads TGTGCCAGCAGCTTCAGTGGGGAGCTGTTTTTT. Protein: CASSFSGELFF.

V is TRBV13 and J is TRBJ2-3, with D possibly matching TRBD2 (5 bases). Trimming left V 5 bases short and J 6 bases short, with 12 bases between. There are 13 residues in the CDR3. Per the germline V gene, CDR1 is PRHDT and CDR2 is FYEKMQ (reference sequence). Here the CDR3 reads CASSHERADTQYF. The CDR3 DNA follows: TGTGCCAGCAGCCACGAGAGGGCCGATACGCAGTATTTT. Combining the CDR3 with reference TRBV13 and TRBJ2-3 gives the whole variable domain AAGVIQSPRHLIKEKRETATLKCYPIPRHDTVYWYQQGPGQDPQFLISFYEKMQSDKGSIPDRFSAQQFSDYHSELNMSSLELGDSALYFCASSHERADTQYFGPGTRLTVL.

The chain employs TRBV5-1 and TRBJ1-3, with D uncertain. V lost 4 bases and J 2 bases, leaving 10 bases between the germline ends. Germline V gene sequence: CDR1 SGHRS, CDR2 YFSETQ. This CDR3 is built from 14 residues. Here the CDR3 reads CASSNGIPGNTIYF. The CDR3 nucleotides read TGCGCCAGCAGCAACGGGATACCTGGAAACACCATATATTTT.

The rearrangement joins TRBV6-1 to TRBJ1-2, with 10 bases identical to TRBD1. Germline assignment: CDR1 MNHNS and CDR2 SASEGT. After removal of 6 bases from V and 6 bases from J, the junction contained 7 bases not matched to a gene. The CDR3 contains 14 residues. The CDR3 spells CASRETGGANGYTF. CDR3 nucleotides: TGTGCCAGCAGGGAGACAGGGGGCGCGAATGGCTACACCTTC.

The rearrangement joins TRBV6-6 to TRBJ1-2, with D possibly being TRBD1 (6 bases). This CDR3 is 15 amino acids long. Germline assignment: CDR1 MNHNY and CDR2 SVGAGI (reference sequence). Trimming took 2 bases from V and 4 from J, leaving 14 bases between them. The CDR3 DNA reads TGTGCCAGCAGTTACCGTGCAGGGGTCGGCTATGGCTACACCTTC. Translated: CASSYRAGVGYGYTF.

The chain carries TRBV6-6 and TRBJ2-5, with D perhaps given as TRBD1 or TRBD2 (6 bases each). V was pared by 5 bases and J by 4 bases, with 17 bases between. Germline V gene sequence: CDR1 MNHNY, CDR2 SVGAGI (reference sequence). The CDR3 totals 15 residues. The CDR3 reads CASSGGPYPRETQYF. The CDR3 bases are TGTGCCAGCAGTGGGGGGCCATACCCCCGAGAGACCCAGTACTTC.

The chain combines TRBV7-2 with TRBJ1-3, with 8 bases aligning to TRBD1. The trim removed 5 bases at V and 4 bases at J, leaving 4 bases unmatched. This CDR3 contains 14 residues. Germline V lookup: CDR1 SGHTA, CDR2 FQGNSA. The CDR3 spells CASSIRQGGNTIYF. The CDR3 coding sequence is TGTGCCAGCAGCATCCGACAGGGGGGAAACACCATATATTTT.

The genes are TRBV15 and TRBJ2-2; D gene uncertain. The germline gives CDR1 LNHNV, CDR2 YYDKDF (reference sequence). The CDR3 loop spans 14 amino acids. The V and J ends lost 0 bases and 6 bases respectively, with 8 bases between them. Here the CDR3 reads CATSRDQGPGELFF. DNA for the CDR3: TGTGCCACCAGCAGAGATCAAGGGCCCGGGGAGCTGTTTTTT.